This T cell receptor (beta chain) is from a study of siplizumab effects on memory and regulatory T cells. Study-wide context: The mixed lymphocyte reactions, run in pairs, contained siplizumab at about 1.1 ug/mL or no drug.

Profiling relied on immunoSEQ multiplex PCR, and the TCRdb table lists in-frame clones only, not all of them. The top ten hold roughly a tenth of the sample, which has about 10,000 clones, about 47% seen once. The authors cocultured the mixed lymphocyte reaction cells at 37 degrees C for about six days. CFSE-stained responder and Violet Dye-stained stimulator PBMCs were mixed 1:1. The CDR3 totals 14 residues. Germline-derived CDR1 and CDR2 are MDHEN and SYDVKM. V dropped 3 bases and J dropped 6 bases, with 12 bases sitting between them. Judged by abundance, this clone is medium-sized. No antigen is known for it. Other nucleotide sequences in the sample specify the same CDR3.

The sequencing sample was made of CFSE-low (dividing) CD8+ T cells sorted from an allogeneic mixed lymphocyte reaction. This chain uses TRBV28 with TRBJ2-1, with D hard to call. The TCR was taken from a human donor in good health; the cells came from an allogeneic mixed lymphocyte reaction. The CDR3 sequence: CASSFPVAGNEQFF. CDR3 nucleotide sequence: TGTGCCAGCAGTTTTCCCGTGGCCGGCAATGAGCAGTTCTTC.